This T cell receptor (beta chain) was sequenced in a study of blood T cell repertoires in COVID-19 (TCRdb year 2020). For the study in its entirety: Collaborator samples came from the United States, Italy and Spain and covered acute and convalescent phases of COVID-19. The material from the prospective study consisted of cDNA or gDNA derived from T cells, B-cell-depleted T cells, or PBMCs. The dataset comprised deeply sampled blood TCRbeta repertoires from subjects exposed to, actively infected with, or recovered from COVID-19. A freely available public database, intended as a resource for researchers studying the immune response to SARS-CoV-2, is where the repertoires were released. The samples were drawn from the first 160 participants of the ongoing ImmuneRACE study and from 1,254 subjects provided by 6 global collaborators. A de-identified subject ID, COVID-19 status, age in years and sex were almost always included in the sample metadata. Where HLA class I and class II types were available, the types were taken from metadata supplied by the sample provider, not from assay-based typing.

Whole blood was collected in K2EDTA tubes by collaborating institutions according to the institutions' own protocols. For TCRbeta analysis, collaborators shipped samples in one of three forms: frozen whole blood, isolated PBMCs, or DNA extracted from either of those sample types. According to the germline V gene, CDR1 reads SGHTA and CDR2 reads FQGNSA. Cut back by 1 base and 2 bases, the V and J ends lie 9 bases apart. The CDR3 runs 15 residues from the cysteine to the phenylalanine. Only CDR3 DNA remains: 45 bases, in frame from the first base. As regards this clone: What antigen it recognizes has not been identified. No much larger clonotype is one base removed from it; base qualities were not supplied.

Broader findings and caveats from the paper: How much clinical and demographic metadata was included differed by source and by participant, and the metadata was provided uncurated.

TCRbeta CDR3 regions were amplified from genomic DNA using the immunoSEQ Assay, a bias-controlled multiplex PCR. The study's processing was this. The number of nucleated cells in each sample was estimated from the amplification of reference gene primers within the assay. To quantify the absolute abundance of each unique TCRbeta CDR3 rearrangement, sequence reads were collapsed and filtered. For each sample, productive Simpson clonality was calculated as the square root of Simpson's diversity index over productive rearrangements. The source is immuneACCESS, and TCRdb retained only in-frame sequences with V and J called. Part of the clones is not carried over; for the studies checked, unresolved V genes explain less than half of this, and the remainder is unexplained. V, J and clone size are those of that table, while D and trimming were read from the DNA. The sample table shows approximately 67,000 clones, and around 93% are seen once. The top ten hold less than 9.5% of the sample.

Sequencing used peripheral blood. The receptor was isolated from a human donor in a cohort sampled during active COVID-19. This sequence uses TRBV7-2 and TRBJ1-3; the best D guess is TRBD1, with 5 bases matching. DNA sequence: TGTGCCAGCAGCTTAGGCTGGGGGGCTGGAAACACCATATATTTT. The translation is CASSLGWGAGNTIYF.